This T cell receptor beta chain was sequenced for a study of shared clonotypes between healthy human individuals. V was cut by 5 bases and J by 2 bases, with 13 bases left in between. The CDR3 length is 14 residues. CDR1 is SGHTA, CDR2 FQGNSA, per germline. Produced via immunoSEQ multiplex PCR; TCRdb's table is partial and in-frame only. Seen here are hundreds of thousands of clones, 75% to 85% observed once, and the top ten hold 13%. The chain joins TRBV7-2 to TRBJ2-7; D is perhaps TRBD2 (5 bases). The source material was PBMCs. The source is a woman aged 40-49 years in good health. Some clones in this sample may be carry-over from other donors' samples. CDR3 sequence reads: CASSPGVIPYEQYF. The CDR3 DNA reads as TGTGCCAGCAGCCCCGGGGTAATCCCCTACGAGCAGTACTTC.